This entry lists 32 T cell receptor beta chains sequenced from one sample in a study of blood T cell repertoires in COVID-19. Produced via immunoSEQ multiplex PCR; TCRdb's table is partial and in-frame only. The profile shows over 70,000 clones, around 87% of them singletons. The sample comprised peripheral blood. Receptors were obtained from a human donor in a cohort sampled during active COVID-19.

The CDR3 loop reads CASSSTGGFTYEQYF. The CDR3 DNA reads as TGTGCCAGCAGCTCCACAGGGGGCTTCACCTACGAGCAGTACTTC. This chain uses TRBV7-6 with TRBJ2-7; 9 nucleotides align to TRBD1. Germline CDR1 and CDR2: SGHVS and FNYEAQ. The V and J ends lost 4 bases and 2 bases, in that order; junction bases with no gene match: 6. This CDR3 comprises 15 residues.

The V and J genes are TRBV6-6 and TRBJ2-5, with 7 bases lining up with TRBD1. CDR1 MNHNY and CDR2 SVGAGI come from the germline V gene (reference sequence). After removal of 5 bases from V and 6 bases from J, the junction contained 6 bases not matched to a gene. The length of the CDR3 is 13 residues. Here the CDR3 DNA reads TGTGCCAGCAGTCGACAGGGCTTGAAGACCCAGTACTTC. Protein sequence: CASSRQGLKTQYF.

V usage is TRBV19 and J usage is TRBJ1-2; TRBD1 might be the D (5 bases). The CDR3 has 13 amino acids. Trimming stripped 7 bases from V and 5 bases from J, with 14 bases between. Per the germline V gene, CDR1 is LNHDA and CDR2 is SQIVND (reference sequence). In DNA, the CDR3 is TGTGCCAGTAACCCAGGGCCTGGGTATGGCTACACCTTC. This translates into CASNPGPGYGYTF.

The chain is built from TRBV7-6 and TRBJ1-1, with D maybe TRBD1 (6 bases). CDR1 is SGHVS, CDR2 FNYEAQ, per germline. The V gene lost 3 bases and the J gene lost 7 bases, with 12 bases spanning the gap. The CDR3 length is 13 residues. CDR3 region: CASSLGTGIEAFF. CDR3 nucleotides: TGTGCCAGCAGCTTGGGAACAGGGATTGAAGCTTTCTTT.

This sequence joins TRBV27 and TRBJ2-1; 8 bases map to TRBD2. The CDR3 length is 15 residues. Per germline, CDR1 MNHEY and CDR2 SMNVEV (reference sequence). Trimming at V came to 2 bases and at J to 8 bases, leaving 8 bases not matched to a gene. The CDR3 DNA reads as TGTGCCAGCAGTTTAGGGGTAGCGGGAACCTATGAGCAGTTCTTC. This translates into CASSLGVAGTYEQFF.

The chain links TRBV13 to TRBJ2-2, with D perhaps matching TRBD2 (5 bases). This CDR3 is 16 amino acids long. Germline V gene lookup returns CDR1 PRHDT and CDR2 FYEKMQ (reference sequence). The V and J ends lost 1 base and 1 base respectively, with 10 bases between them. In DNA, the CDR3 is TGTGCCAGCAGCTTAGTGGGTAGCGTGAACACCGGGGAGCTGTTTTTT. Translating it yields CASSLVGSVNTGELFF.

CDR3: CASRKGTSGREYNEQFF. CDR3 bases: TGTGCCAGCAGAAAAGGGACTAGCGGGAGGGAATACAATGAGCAGTTCTTC. The chain carries TRBV27 and TRBJ2-1; 16 bases agree with TRBD2. CDR1 is MNHEY and CDR2 is SMNVEV in the germline V gene (reference sequence). The CDR3 loop spans 17 amino acids. V lost 6 bases, J lost 4 bases, and 6 bases stayed unmatched.

The gene calls are TRBV12-3 or TRBV12-4 and TRBJ2-7, with D hard to call. The CDR3 has 13 residues. The V and J ends lost 5 bases and 7 bases respectively, with 15 bases between them. The CDR3 DNA reads as TGTGCCAGCAGTCCCCTACCGAGTCGGGAGCAGTACTTC. It specifies CASSPLPSREQYF.

The chain is built from TRBV27 and TRBJ1-2; unclear D gene. CDR3 length: 13 amino acids. V was trimmed by 9 bases and J by 2 bases, leaving 13 bases between them. CDR1 MNHEY and CDR2 SMNVEV come from the germline V gene (reference sequence). CDR3 region: CARVRGGNYGYTF. Written as DNA, the CDR3 is TGTGCCAGAGTTCGGGGAGGGAACTATGGCTACACCTTC.

V is TRBV7-9 and J is TRBJ2-2, with TRBD2 identical over 12 bases. The CDR3 spans 15 residues. The V segment lost 5 bases and the J segment 6 bases; nucleotides outside the gene matches: 4. Germline values: CDR1 SEHNR, CDR2 FQNEAQ (reference sequence). This CDR3 reads CASSGGLAGSGELFF. CDR3 sequence (DNA): TGTGCCAGCAGCGGAGGACTAGCGGGATCCGGGGAGCTGTTTTTT.

The chain links TRBV15 to TRBJ2-5; 13 bases are shared with TRBD2. Germline V gene data show CDR1 as LNHNV and CDR2 as YYDKDF (reference sequence). The CDR3 runs to 20 residues. V shed 3 bases and J 5 bases; nucleotides not matched to a gene: 18. The CDR3 is CATSRARGTGLAGEDETQYF. For the CDR3, the DNA is TGTGCCACCAGCAGGGCAAGAGGGACAGGACTAGCGGGAGAGGATGAGACCCAGTACTTC.

The chain carries TRBV5-8 and TRBJ1-3; TRBD1 agrees at 8 bases. The CDR3 covers 18 residues. Per the germline V gene, CDR1 is SGHTS and CDR2 is YDEGEE. V lost 5 bases to trimming and J lost 0 bases; unmatched junction nucleotides: 13. The chain's CDR3 is CASRLGQAITGSGNTIYF. The CDR3 DNA reads TGTGCCAGCAGACTGGGACAGGCCATTACAGGCTCTGGAAACACCATATATTTT. Complete variable domain (other parts from reference TRBV5-8 and TRBJ1-3): EAGVTQSPTHLIKTRGQQATLRCSPISGHTSVYWYQQALGLGLQFLLWYDEGEERNRGNFPPRFSGRQFPNYSSELNVNALELEDSALYLCASRLGQAITGSGNTIYFGEGSWLTVV.

The rearrangement joins TRBV5-1 to TRBJ2-1; no firm D call. Trimming took 4 bases from V and 6 from J, leaving 17 bases between them. This CDR3 has 15 residues. The germline V gene encodes CDR1 SGHRS and CDR2 YFSETQ. The DNA for the CDR3 is TGCGCCAGCAGCGGTGAACGTAGCCTAACCAATGAGCAGTTCTTC. Translation gives CASSGERSLTNEQFF.

This sequence joins TRBV7-2 and TRBJ2-1; TRBD1 might be the D (5 bases). CDR1 is SGHTA and CDR2 is FQGNSA in the germline V gene. Trimming stripped 6 bases from V and 4 bases from J, with 16 bases between. This CDR3 has 15 amino acids. CDR3 sequence (DNA): TGTGCCAGCAGAATTGACTGGGGCGGTTACAATGAGCAGTTCTTC. Its translation is CASRIDWGGYNEQFF.

CDR3 amino acids: CASSLKSGGQETQYF. CDR3 nucleotides: TGTGCCAGCAGCTTAAAATCCGGGGGCCAAGAGACCCAGTACTTC. This chain links TRBV7-3 with TRBJ2-5, with D maybe TRBD2 (6 bases). CDR3 length: 15 amino acids. V was pared by 1 base and J by 1 base, with 10 bases between. Germline CDR1 SGHTA, CDR2 FQGTGA.

The rearrangement joins TRBV7-6 to TRBJ1-5; D may be TRBD1 (5 bases). V lost 1 base, J lost 3 bases, and 10 bases lay in between. The CDR3 runs to 15 residues. Germline CDR1 SGHVS, CDR2 FNYEAQ. The CDR3 coding sequence is TGTGCCAGCAGCTTAGGGGGGGGATACAATCAGCCCCAGCATTTT. It codes for CASSLGGGYNQPQHF.

The chain joins TRBV5-1 to TRBJ2-1; D not certain. Deletions cut 3 bases from V and 8 bases from J, with 15 bases between. Germline V gene lookup returns CDR1 SGHRS and CDR2 YFSETQ. The CDR3 sequence is 14 residues long. The CDR3 protein is CASSSTRLLDEQFF. The CDR3 bases are TGCGCCAGCAGCTCCACGAGACTCCTCGATGAGCAGTTCTTC.

The chain employs TRBV18 and TRBJ2-5; a weak D match, TRBD2 (5 bases). From germline, CDR1 is KGHSH and CDR2 LQKENI. V lost 1 base, J lost 3 bases, and 12 bases lay in between. CDR3 length: 15 residues. CDR3: CASSPQQAREETQYF. CDR3 DNA sequence: TGTGCCAGCTCACCACAACAAGCGCGGGAAGAGACCCAGTACTTC. The full variable domain, rest sourced from reference TRBV18 and TRBJ2-5, is NAGVMQNPRHLVRRRGQEARLRCSPMKGHSHVYWYRQLPEEGLKFMVYLQKENIIDESGMPKERFSAEFPKEGPSILRIQQVVRGDSAAYFCASSPQQAREETQYFGPGTRLLVL.

The chain is built from TRBV11-2 and TRBJ1-6, with 7 bases that match TRBD1. J lost 6 bases, V lost 6 bases, and 8 bases had no gene match. CDR1 is SGHAT and CDR2 is FQNNGV in the germline V gene. The CDR3 is 15 residues long. CDR3 loop: CASRGQVGGNSPLHF. Here the CDR3 DNA reads TGTGCCAGCAGAGGACAGGTCGGAGGTAATTCACCCCTCCACTTT.

The rearrangement links TRBV18 to TRBJ2-7; the match to TRBD1 covers 9 bases. The CDR3 has 15 amino acids. The germline CDR1 and CDR2 sequences are KGHSH and LQKENI. V was clipped by 3 bases and J by 2 bases; unmatched bases: 5. CDR3 in DNA: TGTGCCAGCTCACCGGGACAGGGAGTTCCCTACGAGCAGTACTTC. It codes for CASSPGQGVPYEQYF. The full variable domain, with the rest looked up from reference TRBV18 and TRBJ2-7, is NAGVMQNPRHLVRRRGQEARLRCSPMKGHSHVYWYRQLPEEGLKFMVYLQKENIIDESGMPKERFSAEFPKEGPSILRIQQVVRGDSAAYFCASSPGQGVPYEQYFGPGTRLTVT.

The rearrangement uses TRBV28 and TRBJ1-2; 10 bases align to TRBD1. Germline CDR1 and CDR2: MDHEN and SYDVKM. This CDR3 comprises 16 residues. CDR3 protein: CVTQGLGTGENYGYTF. For the CDR3, the DNA is TGTGTCACACAGGGACTCGGGACAGGGGAGAACTATGGCTACACCTTC.

Here the CDR3 reads CASNPRRQINEKLFF. The CDR3 DNA reads TGTGCCAGTAACCCCCGGCGGCAGATTAATGAAAAACTGTTTTTT. The chain has TRBV19 and TRBJ1-4; D uncertain. Germline loops: CDR1 LNHDA, CDR2 SQIVND (reference sequence). This CDR3 contains 15 residues. With 7 bases removed from V and 4 bases from J, the gap between germline ends came to 16 bases.

This rearrangement joins TRBV5-6 to TRBJ1-1; TRBD1 might be the D (5 bases). The germline V and J ends were trimmed by 3 bases and 4 bases, with 22 bases remaining between them. The CDR3 covers 17 residues. The germline CDR1 and CDR2 sequences are SGHDT and YYEEEE. CDR3 residues: CASSSQGGGGAGTEAFF. Written as DNA, the CDR3 is TGTGCCAGCAGCTCCCAGGGAGGAGGAGGGGCAGGCACTGAAGCTTTCTTT. Filled out from reference TRBV5-6 and TRBJ1-1, the complete variable domain reads DAGVTQSPTHLIKTRGQQVTLRCSPKSGHDTVSWYQQALGQGPQFIFQYYEEEERQRGNFPDRFSGHQFPNYSSELNVNALLLGDSALYLCASSSQGGGGAGTEAFFGQGTRLTVV.

The chain links TRBV10-3 to TRBJ2-7; 7 bases map to TRBD1. Germline CDR1 reads ENHRY; CDR2 reads SYGVKD. This CDR3 region has 14 residues. V lost 6 bases and J lost 9; bases outside the gene matches: 14. The CDR3 DNA reads as TGTGCCATCAGCCCAACGACAGGGTATGACCGGCAGTACTTC. This encodes CAISPTTGYDRQYF.

The rearrangement uses TRBV9 and TRBJ2-1; D call uncertain. CDR3 length: 13 amino acids. V shed 4 bases and J shed 2 bases, with 7 bases lying between them. Germline V gives CDR1 SGDLS, CDR2 YYNGEE. Written as DNA, the CDR3 is TGTGCCAGCAGCTCAGGTCCCTACAATGAGCAGTTCTTC. It codes for CASSSGPYNEQFF. Full variable domain (missing parts from reference TRBV9 and TRBJ2-1): DSGVTQTPKHLITATGQRVTLRCSPRSGDLSVYWYQQSLDQGLQFLIQYYNGEERAKGNILERFSAQQFPDLHSELNLSSLELGDSALYFCASSSGPYNEQFFGPGTRLTVL.

This clone was observed a single time. The chain combines TRBV30 with TRBJ2-5; TRBD2 might be the D (9 bases). V dropped 4 bases and J dropped 5 bases, with 23 bases sitting between them. The CDR3 has 16 residues. In germline, CDR1 is GTSNPN, CDR2 SVGIG (reference sequence). CDR3 in DNA: TGTGCCTGGAATAAGGGACAGGCGGGAGGGATCGAGACCCAGTACTTC. Translating it yields CAWNKGQAGGIETQYF.

J is TRBJ2-5 and V is TRBV7-2, with 10 bases that match TRBD2. The CDR3 is made up of 15 amino acids. CDR1 is SGHTA, CDR2 FQGNSA, per germline. After removal of 1 base from V and 4 bases from J, the junction contained 3 bases not matched to a gene. The CDR3 DNA is TGTGCCAGCAGCTTAGTAGCGGGAGGACCAGAGACCCAGTACTTC. Protein: CASSLVAGGPETQYF.

The chain joins TRBV28 to TRBJ2-1, with 13 positions matching TRBD2. The CDR3 is 16 residues long. With V trimmed by 8 bases and J by 2 bases, 6 bases remained unmatched. Per the germline V gene, CDR1 is MDHEN and CDR2 is SYDVKM. The CDR3 sequence is CASLRTSGSPYNEQFF. CDR3 nucleotides: TGTGCCAGCCTTCGGACTAGCGGGAGCCCCTACAATGAGCAGTTCTTC.

CDR3 DNA: TGTGCCAGCACTACCACAGATACGCAGTATTTT. It specifies CASTTTDTQYF. This chain joins TRBV2 and TRBJ2-3; D not certain. This CDR3 comprises 11 residues. The V end lost 7 bases, the J end lost 2 bases, and 4 bases lay between the germline ends. Germline loops: CDR1 SNHLY, CDR2 FYNNEI.

The V call is TRBV13, the J call TRBJ2-1; TRBD2 aligns across 7 bases. V was clipped by 0 bases and J by 10 bases; unmatched bases: 6. The CDR3 has 14 amino acids. CDR1 is PRHDT and CDR2 is FYEKMQ in the germline V gene (reference sequence). CDR3 bases: TGTGCCAGCAGCTTAGGCCGACGGCGGGAGGAGCAGTTCTTC. Translated, it gives CASSLGRRREEQFF. The full variable domain, its missing parts supplied by reference TRBV13 and TRBJ2-1, is AAGVIQSPRHLIKEKRETATLKCYPIPRHDTVYWYQQGPGQDPQFLISFYEKMQSDKGSIPDRFSAQQFSDYHSELNMSSLELGDSALYFCASSLGRRREEQFFGPGTRLTVL.

This chain uses TRBV28 with TRBJ1-1; a weak D match, TRBD1 (6 bases). Per germline, CDR1 MDHEN and CDR2 SYDVKM. The length of the CDR3 is 16 residues. V was shortened by 4 bases and J by 3 bases, with 18 bases between the two germline ends. The CDR3 protein is CASSSWEGSGDTEAFF. Written as DNA, the CDR3 is TGTGCCAGCAGTTCCTGGGAAGGGTCAGGGGACACTGAAGCTTTCTTT.

The gene calls are TRBV15 and TRBJ2-7; 11 bases match TRBD2. Germline-derived CDR1 and CDR2 are LNHNV and YYDKDF (reference sequence). The CDR3 is 17 residues long. V shed 0 bases and J 3 bases; nucleotides not matched to a gene: 7. CDR3 coding DNA: TGTGCCACCAGCAGAGAAGCAGGGACTAGCGGCTTCTACGAGCAGTACTTC. This encodes CATSREAGTSGFYEQYF.